These T cell receptor beta chains were read from a single sample in a study of T cell changes during pregnancy in multiple sclerosis. Profiling relied on immunoSEQ multiplex PCR, and the TCRdb table lists in-frame clones only, not all of them. The sample yields over 80,000 clones, 75% to 95% seen once. This specimen consisted of peripheral blood, obtained in the second trimester of pregnancy. Receptors originate from a female donor in good health, enrolled as a control in a pregnancy study. The conserved cysteine and the conserved F or W are not part of the CDR3 here. Clone size is not always given. Where it is, it says once, few, many or a class for expanded clones.

CDR3,V,size,J
ASSSTRGRTEAF,TRBV7-9,-,TRBJ1-1
ASSEIRGPTNEQF,TRBV6-1,-,TRBJ2-1
ASSPRQATNEKLF,TRBV18,-,TRBJ1-4
ASSARNTGDYGYT,TRBV9,-,TRBJ1-2
ASSGQGNEKLF,TRBV27,-,TRBJ1-4
ASSTTGSSYNEQF,TRBV28,-,TRBJ2-1
SVGQALYGYT,TRBV29-1,-,TRBJ1-2
ASKRDFDEQY,TRBV5-1,-,TRBJ2-7
ASSLELAGGKVEQF,TRBV5-6,-,TRBJ2-1
ASSLFEGATNEKLF,TRBV7-6,-,TRBJ1-4
AISGGNVKGYQPQH,TRBV10-3,-,TRBJ1-5
ASSEGGITEAF,TRBV6-1,-,TRBJ1-1
ASSFGLAGGSDTQY,TRBV5-6,-,TRBJ2-3
ASRETGSYNSPLH,TRBV2,-,TRBJ1-6
ASSATGRNTEAF,TRBV5-4,-,TRBJ1-1
ASSTRDRSYEQY,TRBV4-1,-,TRBJ2-7
ASSQDTWQDREIRGYT,TRBV4-1,-,TRBJ1-2
ATSSGDSYEQY,TRBV15,-,TRBJ2-7
ASSPGQGEYGYT,TRBV18,-,TRBJ1-2
ASSPRLAGEGEQY,TRBV5-4,once,TRBJ2-7
ASSLPGGVPGELF,TRBV11-2,-,TRBJ2-2
ASSQGQIGELF,TRBV14,-,TRBJ2-2
ASSAGGASSYNEQF,TRBV9,once,TRBJ2-1
ASSSSRQGRNYGYT,TRBV7-8,-,TRBJ1-2
ASSAGATGYT,TRBV6-1,-,TRBJ1-2